Below, 18 T cell receptor beta chains from the same sample are listed, as sequenced in a study of cytomegalovirus exposure and HLA in healthy donors. PCR primers comprised 60 Vbeta and 13 Jbeta primers. Using immunoSEQ multiplex PCR, the repertoire was profiled, and TCRdb retains in-frame clones only, with some absent. The repertoire has 130,000 to 150,000 clones, around 72% of them found once; the top ten carry 4.3%. The sample taken for sequencing was PBMCs. These receptors came from a man in his late teens or twenties in good health and CMV-seropositive.

This chain connects TRBV6-5 to TRBJ1-2; a possible D gene is TRBD1 (5 bases). V was pared by 2 bases and J by 6 bases, with 13 bases between. The CDR3 length is 14 residues. Germline V gene lookup returns CDR1 MNHEY and CDR2 SVGAGI. The CDR3, as DNA: TGTGCCAGCAGTTACAATTGGGGCTCCGATGGCTACACCTTC. Its protein is CASSYNWGSDGYTF.

CDR3 bases: TGTGCCAGCAGGTTTACAGGGTACCCCCCCTACGAGCAGTACTTC. Encoded protein: CASRFTGYPPYEQYF. The V call is TRBV27, the J call TRBJ2-7; maybe TRBD1 (6 bases). Trimming shortened V by 6 bases and J by 2 bases, and 17 bases separated the two germline ends. Germline V gives CDR1 MNHEY, CDR2 SMNVEV (reference sequence). This CDR3 spans 15 amino acids.

The chain employs TRBV27 and TRBJ1-6; D gene uncertain. CDR3 length equals 13 residues. V was shortened by 7 bases and J by 6 bases, with 10 bases between the two germline ends. Germline V gene data show CDR1 as MNHEY and CDR2 as SMNVEV (reference sequence). The CDR3 DNA is TGTGCCAGCACTCTGAGGAGTAATTCACCCCTCCACTTT. It specifies CASTLRSNSPLHF.

The table lists this clone with a few counts. This rearrangement joins TRBV6-1 to TRBJ1-4; D uncertain. Germline CDR1 and CDR2: MNHNS and SASEGT. Trimming stripped 2 bases from V and 11 bases from J, with 9 bases between. The CDR3 loop spans 12 amino acids. The CDR3 DNA follows: TGTGCCAGCAGTGAACTTCGAGAGAAACTGTTTTTT. The encoded protein is CASSELREKLFF.

The chain joins TRBV28 to TRBJ2-7; the match to TRBD1 covers 7 bases. Trimming took 5 bases from V and 2 from J; bases not matched to a gene: 6. The CDR3 is made up of 14 amino acids. CDR1 and CDR2 from the germline V gene are MDHEN and SYDVKM. The CDR3 region has the DNA TGTGCCAGCAGTAAACAGGGGCGTCCCTACGAGCAGTACTTC. Translating gives CASSKQGRPYEQYF. Full variable domain (rest looked up from reference TRBV28 and TRBJ2-7): DVKVTQSSRYLVKRTGEKVFLECVQDMDHENMFWYRQDPGLGLRLIYFSYDVKMKEKGDIPEGYSVSREKKERFSLILESASTNQTSMYLCASSKQGRPYEQYFGPGTRLTVT.

J is TRBJ2-7 and V is TRBV13; the match to TRBD2 covers 7 bases. CDR3 length: 15 residues. Trimming took 1 base from V and 7 from J; bases not matched to a gene: 10. Germline V gives CDR1 PRHDT, CDR2 FYEKMQ (reference sequence). The CDR3 loop reads CASSLVQRGTLEQYF. The CDR3, as DNA: TGTGCCAGCAGCTTAGTCCAGCGGGGTACTTTGGAGCAGTACTTC.

This clone was observed a handful of times. Additional DNA sequences in this sample encode the identical CDR3. The chain uses TRBV5-1 and TRBJ2-3; 7 bases align to TRBD2. J lost 0 bases, V lost 2 bases, and 0 bases had no gene match. Looked up from germline, CDR1 is SGHRS and CDR2 is YFSETQ. This CDR3 comprises 14 residues. Here the CDR3 reads CASSLAGSTDTQYF. For the CDR3, the DNA is TGCGCCAGCAGCTTAGCGGGGAGCACAGATACGCAGTATTTT. The full variable domain, its missing parts supplied by reference TRBV5-1 and TRBJ2-3, is KAGVTQTPRYLIKTRGQQVTLSCSPISGHRSVSWYQQTPGQGLQFLFEYFSETQRNKGNFPGRFSGRQFSNSRSEMNVSTLELGDSALYLCASSLAGSTDTQYFGPGTRLTVL.

V is TRBV7-2 and J is TRBJ1-5; 8 bases agree with TRBD1. This CDR3 spans 15 amino acids. CDR1 and CDR2 (germline): SGHTA, FQGNSA. V lost 4 bases, J lost 6 bases, and 8 bases stayed unmatched. The CDR3 DNA reads as TGTGCCAGCAGCTCCTCCCGGACAGGGTCTCAGCCCCAGCATTTT. Translated: CASSSSRTGSQPQHF.

The chain uses TRBV5-4 and TRBJ2-1; possibly TRBD2 for D (5 bases). The CDR3 has 14 amino acids. Germline V lookup: CDR1 SGHNT, CDR2 YYREEE (reference sequence). V dropped 0 bases and J dropped 5 bases, with 9 bases sitting between them. In DNA form, the CDR3 reads TGTGCCAGCAGCTTGGCCGAGGGCAACAATGAGCAGTTCTTC. Its translation is CASSLAEGNNEQFF.

The chain uses TRBV28 and TRBJ2-5; 12 bases agree with TRBD1. The CDR3 consists of 16 residues. V shed 4 bases, J shed 5 bases, and the junction held 8 bases outside the gene matches. Germline CDR1 reads MDHEN; CDR2 reads SYDVKM. Here the CDR3 reads CASSSPGQGAGETQYF. The CDR3 coding sequence is TGTGCCAGCAGTTCCCCGGGACAGGGGGCAGGGGAGACCCAGTACTTC.

V and J are TRBV7-2 and TRBJ2-5, with TRBD2 identical over 8 bases. This CDR3 is 16 amino acids long. Germline V gene data show CDR1 as SGHTA and CDR2 as FQGNSA. Trimming at V came to 3 bases and at J to 2 bases, leaving 8 bases not matched to a gene. The chain's CDR3 is CASSFGLAPIQETQYF. As DNA, the CDR3 is TGTGCCAGCAGCTTTGGACTAGCCCCAATTCAAGAGACCCAGTACTTC.

The count of this clone is one. This chain uses TRBV7-9 with TRBJ2-7; 7 bases fit TRBD2. With V trimmed by 0 bases and J by 7 bases, 0 bases remained unmatched. This CDR3 has 12 residues. CDR1 and CDR2 (germline): SEHNR, FQNEAQ (reference sequence). CDR3 amino acids: CASSLARGEQYF. CDR3 bases: TGTGCCAGCAGCTTAGCGCGGGGGGAGCAGTACTTC. Based on the CDR3 plus reference TRBV7-9 and TRBJ2-7, the full variable domain is DTGVSQNPRHKITKRGQNVTFRCDPISEHNRLYWYRQTLGQGPEFLTYFQNEAQLEKSRLLSDRFSAERPKGSFSTLEIQRTEQGDSAMYLCASSLARGEQYFGPGTRLTVT.

The chain has TRBV7-6 and TRBJ1-3; 9 positions match TRBD1. The V and J ends lost 5 bases and 4 bases, in that order; junction bases with no gene match: 9. The CDR3 runs 16 residues. The V gene's germline CDR1 is SGHVS and CDR2 FNYEAQ. CDR3 loop: CASSLIQGAAGNTIYF. As DNA, the CDR3 is TGTGCCAGCAGCCTAATACAGGGGGCGGCCGGAAACACCATATATTTT.

This chain links TRBV5-4 with TRBJ2-1; D is unclear. The CDR3 consists of 12 residues. Trimming stripped 1 base from V and 8 bases from J, with 7 bases between. Germline CDR1 and CDR2: SGHNT and YYREEE (reference sequence). Written as DNA, the CDR3 is TGTGCCAGCAGCTTGTGGGCCGATGAGCAGTTCTTC. Translated, it gives CASSLWADEQFF.

V and J are TRBV7-6 and TRBJ2-7; 8 positions match TRBD1. Germline CDR1 SGHVS, CDR2 FNYEAQ. Trimming cost V 2 bases and J 1 base; bases outside gene matches: 1. The CDR3 is 14 residues long. The CDR3, as DNA: TGTGCCAGCAGCTTAACAGGGGGGTCCTACGAGCAGTACTTC. Its protein product is CASSLTGGSYEQYF. Supplemented by reference TRBV7-6 and TRBJ2-7, the full variable domain reads GAGVSQSPRYKVTKRGQDVALRCDPISGHVSLYWYRQALGQGPEFLTYFNYEAQQDKSGLPNDRFSAERPEGSISTLTIQRTEQRDSAMYRCASSLTGGSYEQYFGPGTRLTVT.

The chain recombines TRBV15 with TRBJ1-4; weak D call: TRBD1 (5 bases). V lost 4 bases to trimming and J lost 4 bases, with 16 bases between them. CDR1 and CDR2 from the germline V gene are LNHNV and YYDKDF (reference sequence). The CDR3 totals 16 residues. The CDR3 here is CATSKTVTAFNEKLFF. The CDR3 DNA is TGTGCCACCAGCAAGACGGTGACAGCGTTTAATGAAAAACTGTTTTTT.

This clone was found once. This chain connects TRBV6-5 to TRBJ2-3; no firm D call. This CDR3 has 15 amino acids. Germline CDR1 reads MNHEY; CDR2 reads SVGAGI. Trimming stripped 2 bases from V and 1 base from J, with 10 bases between. The CDR3 DNA reads as TGTGCCAGCAGTTACGGCTACCGGGGCACAGATACGCAGTATTTT. This gives the protein CASSYGYRGTDTQYF.

The chain joins TRBV6-5 to TRBJ1-2; 7 bases fit TRBD1. This CDR3 spans 13 amino acids. CDR1 and CDR2 (germline): MNHEY, SVGAGI. J was trimmed by 6 bases and V by 4 bases; bases with no gene match: 5. In DNA, the CDR3 is TGTGCCAGCAGTTCGACAGGGTTGGATGGCTACACCTTC. Translation: CASSSTGLDGYTF.